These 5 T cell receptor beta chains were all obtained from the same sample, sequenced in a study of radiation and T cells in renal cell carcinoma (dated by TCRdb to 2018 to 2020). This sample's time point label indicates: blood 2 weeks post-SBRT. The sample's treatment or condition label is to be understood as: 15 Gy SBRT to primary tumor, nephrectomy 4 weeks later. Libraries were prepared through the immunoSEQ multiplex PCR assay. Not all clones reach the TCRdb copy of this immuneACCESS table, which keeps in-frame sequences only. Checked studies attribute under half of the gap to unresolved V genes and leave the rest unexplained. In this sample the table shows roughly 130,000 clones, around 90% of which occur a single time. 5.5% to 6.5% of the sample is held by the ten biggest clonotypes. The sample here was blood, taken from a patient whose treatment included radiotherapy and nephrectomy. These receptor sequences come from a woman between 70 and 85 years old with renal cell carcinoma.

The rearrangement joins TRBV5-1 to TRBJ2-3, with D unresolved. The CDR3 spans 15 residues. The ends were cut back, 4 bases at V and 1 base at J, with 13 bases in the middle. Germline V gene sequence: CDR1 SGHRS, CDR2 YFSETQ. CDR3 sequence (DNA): TGCGCCAGCAGCATCGATTTTTCCCGCACAGATACGCAGTATTTT. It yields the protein CASSIDFSRTDTQYF.

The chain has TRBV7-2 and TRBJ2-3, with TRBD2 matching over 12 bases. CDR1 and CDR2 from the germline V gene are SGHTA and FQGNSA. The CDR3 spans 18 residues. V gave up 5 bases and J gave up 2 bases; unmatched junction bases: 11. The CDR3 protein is CASSGVGLAGINTDTQYF. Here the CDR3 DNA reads TGTGCCAGCAGCGGAGTAGGACTAGCGGGGATCAACACAGATACGCAGTATTTT.

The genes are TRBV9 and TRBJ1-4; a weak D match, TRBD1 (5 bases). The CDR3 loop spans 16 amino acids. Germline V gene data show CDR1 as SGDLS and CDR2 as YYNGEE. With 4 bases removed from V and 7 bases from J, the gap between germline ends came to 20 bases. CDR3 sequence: CASSNPWGLGGEKLFF. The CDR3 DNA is TGTGCCAGCAGCAATCCATGGGGCCTTGGGGGTGAAAAACTGTTTTTT.

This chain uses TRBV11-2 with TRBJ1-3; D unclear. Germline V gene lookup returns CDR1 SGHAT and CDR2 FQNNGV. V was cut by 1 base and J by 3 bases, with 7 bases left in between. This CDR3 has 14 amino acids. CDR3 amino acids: CASSLARLGNTIYF. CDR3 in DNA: TGTGCCAGCAGCTTAGCTCGGCTTGGAAACACCATATATTTT. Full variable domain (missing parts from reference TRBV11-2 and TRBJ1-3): EAGVAQSPRYKIIEKRQSVAFWCNPISGHATLYWYQQILGQGPKLLIQFQNNGVVDDSQLPKDRFSAERLKGVDSTLKIQPAKLEDSAVYLCASSLARLGNTIYFGEGSWLTVV.

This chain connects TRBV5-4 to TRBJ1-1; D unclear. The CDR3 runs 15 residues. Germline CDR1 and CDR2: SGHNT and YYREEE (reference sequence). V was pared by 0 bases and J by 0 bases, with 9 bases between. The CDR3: CASSLVAGLNTEAFF. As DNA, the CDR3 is TGTGCCAGCAGCTTGGTCGCCGGCCTGAACACTGAAGCTTTCTTT. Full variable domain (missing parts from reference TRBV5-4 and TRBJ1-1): ETGVTQSPTHLIKTRGQQVTLRCSSQSGHNTVSWYQQALGQGPQFIFQYYREEENGRGNFPPRFSGLQFPNYSSELNVNALELDDSALYLCASSLVAGLNTEAFFGQGTRLTVV.